These T cell receptor beta chains were read from a single sample in a study of cytomegalovirus exposure and HLA in healthy donors. Using immunoSEQ multiplex PCR, the repertoire was profiled, and TCRdb retains in-frame clones only, with some absent. The table includes about 160,000 clones, 70% to 90% detected once. Sequencing was carried out using PBMCs. Receptors were obtained from a woman in her 30s in good health and CMV-seronegative. Both conserved end residues are part of each CDR3. The D gene is left open where the match is weak.

J	D	V	CDR3
TRBJ2-1	.	TRBV5-4	CASSLVGAHNEQFF
TRBJ2-1	.	TRBV7-3	CASSGGFGRTQYNEQFF
TRBJ1-2	.	TRBV7-8	CASSPGPEGYTF
TRBJ1-2	.	TRBV16	CASSLATGAGYGYTF
TRBJ1-2	TRBD1	TRBV30	CAWSDGVQGALGYTF
TRBJ2-5	.	TRBV4-3	CASSQVGAAQETQYF
TRBJ2-7	TRBD1	TRBV5-4	CASSSDKDRAEQYF
TRBJ2-3	.	TRBV5-1	CASSLDRKGSTDTQYF
TRBJ1-3	.	TRBV5-1	CASSLATSQNTIYF
TRBJ2-7	.	TRBV4-3	CASSPARAGYEQYF
TRBJ1-4	.	TRBV18	CASSPRVTNEKLFF
TRBJ2-2	TRBD2	TRBV11-2	CASSHWTSGSVGELFF
TRBJ2-2	.	TRBV11-3	CASSLAGQDGELFF
TRBJ1-1	.	TRBV6-5	CASSYLGAQDTEAFF
TRBJ2-7	.	TRBV5-1	CASSLVQGSGYEQYF
TRBJ1-2	.	TRBV7-9	CASSSPGGAQGVYGYTF
TRBJ1-1	TRBD1	TRBV27	CASSLAGATRGTEAFF
TRBJ2-2	.	TRBV9	CASSVAGTVGELFF
TRBJ2-7	.	TRBV5-1	CASSPNSGRFYEQYF
TRBJ2-7	.	TRBV7-3	CASSFPGAQQYF
TRBJ1-5	TRBD1	TRBV5-1	CASSLGQGGQPQHF
TRBJ1-1	.	TRBV20-1	CSAAQNTEAFF